These T cell receptor beta chains were read from a single sample in a study of shared clonotypes between healthy human individuals. The method was immunoSEQ multiplex PCR; TCRdb's version includes in-frame clones alone and lacks a portion of them. This sample has roughly 2,000,000 clones, with 85% to 95% found just once. Material: naive CD8+ T cells from PBMCs. The receptors originated from a man younger than 35 in good health. Some clones in this sample may be carry-over from other donors' samples. Both conserved end residues are part of each CDR3. The order of the fields is V gene, clone size, D gene, J gene, CDR3 protein, CDR3 DNA. D genes are given only for firm matches. Only some rows state a clone size, as once, few, many or a class for expanded clones.

TRBV9	NA	NA	TRBJ1-2	CASRSFTANYGYTF	TGTGCCAGCCGGTCTTTCACAGCTAACTATGGCTACACCTTC
TRBV6-5	NA	NA	TRBJ2-5	CASSYQGWAAKETQYF	TGTGCCAGCAGTTACCAGGGGTGGGCGGCCAAAGAGACCCAGTACTTC
TRBV7-6	NA	NA	TRBJ2-7	CASSPRGSYEQYF	TGTGCCAGCAGCCCCCGGGGCTCCTACGAGCAGTACTTC
TRBV4-1	NA	TRBD1	TRBJ1-6	CASSQTPTGGGDSPLHF	TGCGCCAGCAGCCAAACCCCGACAGGGGGCGGCGATTCACCCCTCCACTTT
TRBV27	NA	NA	TRBJ2-2	CASSFLETGELFF	TGTGCCAGCAGTTTTCTCGAGACCGGGGAGCTGTTTTTT
TRBV27	NA	NA	TRBJ2-3	CASSLTRDTQYF	TGTGCCAGCAGTTTAACTCGAGATACGCAGTATTTT
TRBV7-9	NA	NA	TRBJ1-2	CASSPAGAHGYTF	TGTGCCAGCAGCCCCGCGGGGGCCCACGGCTACACCTTC
TRBV7-9	NA	NA	TRBJ2-7	CASSLAAGQHYEQYF	TGTGCCAGCAGCTTAGCTGCGGGACAGCACTACGAGCAGTACTTC
TRBV13	NA	TRBD1	TRBJ2-3	CASSPRQGIDTQYF	TGTGCCAGCAGCCCCCGACAGGGAATAGATACGCAGTATTTT
TRBV9	NA	NA	TRBJ2-1	CASSGNLADEQFF	TGTGCCAGCAGCGGGAATCTAGCAGATGAGCAGTTCTTC
TRBV27	NA	NA	TRBJ2-1	CASSLSRSWDEQFF	TGTGCCAGCAGTTTATCACGGAGCTGGGATGAGCAGTTCTTC
TRBV27	NA	TRBD2	TRBJ2-7	CASSFSAGGSYEQYF	TGTGCCAGCAGTTTTTCAGCGGGAGGATCCTACGAGCAGTACTTC
TRBV5-1	NA	NA	TRBJ2-7	CASSLTPGFYEQYF	TGCGCCAGCAGCTTGACTCCAGGGTTCTACGAGCAGTACTTC
TRBV9	NA	NA	TRBJ2-3	CASSAPQEDHTDTQYF	TGTGCCAGCAGCGCACCCCAGGAAGATCACACAGATACGCAGTATTTT
TRBV16	NA	NA	TRBJ2-1	CASSPSFDEQFF	TGTGCCAGCAGCCCCTCTTTCGATGAGCAGTTCTTC
TRBV28	NA	NA	TRBJ2-1	CASSFSDNEQFF	TGTGCCAGCAGTTTCTCGGACAATGAGCAGTTCTTC
TRBV9	once	NA	TRBJ1-4	CASSVVGRPNEKLFF	TGTGCCAGCAGCGTAGTGGGACGGCCAAATGAAAAACTGTTTTTT
TRBV19	few	NA	TRBJ2-7	CASREAGFYEQYF	TGTGCCAGTAGGGAGGCGGGATTTTACGAGCAGTACTTC
TRBV19	NA	NA	TRBJ1-2	CASSIGKIPNYGYTF	TGTGCCAGTAGTATAGGAAAGATTCCTAACTATGGCTACACCTTC
TRBV27	NA	NA	TRBJ2-3	CASKPGITDTQYF	TGTGCCAGCAAGCCGGGGATCACAGATACGCAGTATTTT
TRBV27	NA	NA	TRBJ2-7	CASSSGRTVEQYF	TGTGCCAGCAGTTCGGGAAGGACAGTTGAGCAGTACTTC
TRBV28	NA	NA	TRBJ2-1	CASSPQQEYSYNEQFF	TGTGCCAGCAGCCCTCAACAGGAGTACTCCTACAATGAGCAGTTCTTC
TRBV9	once	TRBD1	TRBJ2-7	CASSAGAGTGSYEQYF	TGTGCCAGCAGCGCCGGAGCCGGGACAGGCTCCTACGAGCAGTACTTC
TRBV19	NA	NA	TRBJ1-5	CASSRTVSNQPQHF	TGTGCCAGTAGTAGGACAGTTAGCAATCAGCCCCAGCATTTT
TRBV6-7	few	NA	TRBJ1-4	CASSSYEKLFF	TGTGCCAGCAGCTCATATGAAAAACTGTTTTTT
TRBV5-1	NA	NA	TRBJ1-1	CASSLAGLGGAEAFF	TGCGCCAGCAGCTTGGCCGGGTTGGGGGGCGCTGAAGCTTTCTTT
TRBV29-1	NA	TRBD2	TRBJ2-1	CSVEVASGRFNEQFF	TGCAGCGTTGAAGTTGCGAGCGGGAGGTTCAATGAGCAGTTCTTC
TRBV10-3	once	NA	TRBJ2-7	CAIRTGKGGEQYF	TGTGCCATCAGGACAGGGAAGGGGGGCGAGCAGTACTTC
TRBV6-5	NA	NA	TRBJ1-2	CASSYSTTGLGGYTF	TGTGCCAGCAGTTATTCGACGACAGGCCTTGGTGGCTACACCTTC
TRBV7-9	NA	NA	TRBJ2-1	CASSLLVRDNEQFF	TGTGCCAGCAGCTTATTGGTCAGAGACAATGAGCAGTTCTTC
TRBV27	NA	NA	TRBJ2-1	CASSLAGSSYNEQFF	TGTGCCAGCAGTTTAGCTGGGAGCTCCTACAATGAGCAGTTCTTC
TRBV4-3	once	TRBD2	TRBJ2-7	CASSHEREGSYEQYF	TGCGCCAGCAGCCACGAGCGGGAGGGTTCCTACGAGCAGTACTTC
TRBV7-9	NA	TRBD2	TRBJ2-1	CASSLDPGTNNEQFF	TGTGCCAGCAGCCTCGACCCCGGGACTAACAATGAGCAGTTCTTC
TRBV19	NA	NA	TRBJ2-7	CASKLGASSYEQYF	TGTGCCAGTAAGTTAGGGGCAAGCTCCTACGAGCAGTACTTC
TRBV7-9	NA	NA	TRBJ2-1	CASSWRKGPYNEQFF	TGTGCCAGCAGCTGGAGGAAGGGCCCATACAATGAGCAGTTCTTC
TRBV5-4	NA	TRBD2	TRBJ2-1	CASSLVAGGSYNEQFF	TGTGCCAGCAGCTTAGTAGCGGGAGGCTCCTACAATGAGCAGTTCTTC
TRBV7-9	NA	TRBD2	TRBJ2-7	CASSPGTSGLGGEQYF	TGTGCCAGCAGCCCCGGGACTAGCGGACTCGGGGGCGAGCAGTACTTC
TRBV6-4	NA	TRBD1	TRBJ2-5	CASSRESITLDRGETQYF	TGTGCCAGCAGTCGAGAATCTATAACATTGGACAGGGGAGAGACCCAGTACTTC
TRBV10-1	NA	TRBD2	TRBJ2-4	CASSGRTSGRCPPNRQYF	TGCGCCAGCAGTGGGCGGACTAGCGGGAGGTGTCCCCCAAACCGACAGTACTTC
TRBV9	NA	NA	TRBJ2-1	CASSVALSEPMDNEQFF	TGTGCCAGCAGCGTAGCCCTAAGCGAGCCGATGGACAATGAGCAGTTCTTC
TRBV10-2	NA	TRBD2	TRBJ2-1	CASSGPSSGIDNEQFF	TGCGCCAGCAGTGGGCCGAGTAGCGGGATCGACAATGAGCAGTTCTTC
TRBV19	NA	NA	TRBJ1-3	CASSPSPPRGIVGNTIYF	TGTGCCAGTAGTCCCTCACCCCCCAGGGGAATCGTCGGAAACACCATATATTTT
TRBV28	NA	NA	TRBJ2-1	CASSQIALYNEQFF	TGTGCCAGCAGTCAGATCGCTTTATACAATGAGCAGTTCTTC
TRBV27	NA	TRBD1	TRBJ1-1	CASSPSQGDMNTEAFF	TGTGCCAGCAGTCCTTCACAGGGGGACATGAACACTGAAGCTTTCTTT
TRBV11-2	once	NA	TRBJ1-1	CASSLDRRQNTEAFF	TGTGCCAGCAGCTTAGATAGACGGCAGAACACTGAAGCTTTCTTT
TRBV11-2	NA	NA	TRBJ1-1	CASSFYELSNTEAFF	TGTGCCAGCAGCTTTTATGAGCTATCCAACACTGAAGCTTTCTTT
TRBV7-8	NA	NA	TRBJ2-2	CASSSHRGTALPGELFF	TGTGCCAGCAGCTCTCATCGGGGGACAGCCCTTCCCGGGGAGCTGTTTTTT
TRBV11-2	NA	TRBD2	TRBJ2-1	CASSLDPGPSGINNEQFF	TGTGCCAGCAGCTTAGATCCGGGACCTAGCGGGATAAACAATGAGCAGTTCTTC
TRBV4-3	NA	TRBD1	TRBJ1-2	CASSPDRGGYGYTF	TGCGCCAGCAGCCCCGACAGGGGTGGCTATGGCTACACCTTC
TRBV9	NA	NA	TRBJ2-2	CASSRDGKNTGELFF	TGTGCCAGCAGCCGCGACGGCAAAAACACCGGGGAGCTGTTTTTT
TRBV5-1	NA	NA	TRBJ2-1	CASSLEYRSYNEQFF	TGCGCCAGCAGCTTGGAATACAGGTCCTACAATGAGCAGTTCTTC
TRBV5-6	NA	TRBD1	TRBJ2-7	CASSTRTGMSYEQYF	TGTGCCAGCAGCACCAGGACAGGGATGTCCTACGAGCAGTACTTC